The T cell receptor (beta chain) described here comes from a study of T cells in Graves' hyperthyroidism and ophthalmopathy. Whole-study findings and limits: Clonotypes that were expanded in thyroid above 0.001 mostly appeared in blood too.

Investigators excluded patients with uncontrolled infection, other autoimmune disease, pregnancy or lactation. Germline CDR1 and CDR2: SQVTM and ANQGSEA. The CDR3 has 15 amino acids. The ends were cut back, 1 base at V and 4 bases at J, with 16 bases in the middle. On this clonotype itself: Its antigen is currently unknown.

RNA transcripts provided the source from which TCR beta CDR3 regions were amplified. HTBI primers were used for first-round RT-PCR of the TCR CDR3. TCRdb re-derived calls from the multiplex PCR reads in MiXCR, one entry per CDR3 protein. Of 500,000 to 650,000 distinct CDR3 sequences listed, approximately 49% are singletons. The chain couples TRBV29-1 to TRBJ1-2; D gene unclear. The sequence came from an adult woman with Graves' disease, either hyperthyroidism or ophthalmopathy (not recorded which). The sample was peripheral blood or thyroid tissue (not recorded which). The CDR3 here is CSVEGPQIFGYGYTF. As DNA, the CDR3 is TGCAGCGTTGAAGGACCACAAATATTCGGCTATGGCTACACCTTC.